This is a list of T cell receptor beta chains from one sample in a study of PD-1 blockade in classical Hodgkin lymphoma. The protocol was immunoSEQ multiplex PCR, while the TCRdb copy is restricted to in-frame clones and leaves out a portion. The sample consists of 23,000 or so clones, around 87% of them appearing once. The sequenced sample consisted of CD8+ T cells from blood. The receptors stem from a human donor with classical Hodgkin lymphoma. Both conserved end residues are trimmed from each CDR3.

j_call v_call cdr3_aa
TRBJ2-2 TRBV7-9 ASRMAREAGELF
TRBJ1-2 TRBV19 ASNPGRGNGYT
TRBJ1-5 TRBV28 ASSLTGGADQPQH
TRBJ2-1 TRBV9 ASSVGQGPYNEQF
TRBJ1-2 TRBV5-1 ASSRTRTDGYT
TRBJ2-2 TRBV6-5 ASSHRGLAGELF
TRBJ2-7 TRBV7-2 ASSLSRTEGYEQY
TRBJ1-2 TRBV6-5 ASSYRGSCT
TRBJ2-7 TRBV10-3 AISQTGGEQY
TRBJ1-6 TRBV27 ASSPRVGSPLH
TRBJ1-5 TRBV4-3 ASSQDEAGDQPQH
TRBJ1-5 TRBV28 ASSFRPRWRGNQPQH
TRBJ2-1 TRBV7-2 ASSLALMVLSPPV
TRBJ2-1 TRBV11-3 ASSRGGNNEQF
TRBJ2-7 TRBV19 ASSMGPPIEQY
TRBJ1-1 TRBV7-3 ASSLSPDANTEAF
TRBJ2-7 TRBV5-6 ASSFGTSGRRD
TRBJ1-1 TRBV19 ASSLTGNTEAF
TRBJ2-1 TRBV5-5 ASSLDPGGGDEQF
TRBJ2-7 TRBV6-5 ASSTEQGSYYEQY
TRBJ1-1 TRBV7-6 ASSLKGADTEAF
TRBJ1-4 TRBV6-1 ASSEAGGTGDRVNSNEKLF
TRBJ2-2 TRBV7-2 ASSLERGANTGELF
TRBJ1-1 TRBV29-1 SVEGGTGYTEAF
TRBJ2-2 TRBV25-1 ASSNLAGDTGELF
TRBJ2-3 TRBV4-1 ASSQEWSTTDTQY
TRBJ1-5 TRBV5-6 ASSFFGNQPQH
TRBJ1-6 TRBV30 AWSGTGTSPLH
TRBJ2-5 TRBV27 ASSPYWADPQETQY
TRBJ1-2 TRBV30 AWTEDFRDRGGYT
TRBJ2-7 TRBV15 ASGRDRDSSYEQY
TRBJ1-5 TRBV28 ASSYSYGAGQPQH
TRBJ1-5 TRBV9 ASSVGGTNQPQH
TRBJ2-1 TRBV7-9 ASLAGASSYNEQF
TRBJ2-5 TRBV29-1 SVRTGLETQY
TRBJ2-1 TRBV4-1 ASSQHEGEQF
TRBJ1-1 TRBV5-6 ASSLVGRTTEAF
TRBJ1-2 TRBV28 ATFFSGYT
TRBJ1-4 TRBV10-3 AISDRTNEKLF
TRBJ1-5 TRBV19 ASSITGWQPQH
TRBJ1-5 TRBV2 ASSEAAGRVGNQPQH
TRBJ2-1 TRBV27 ASGTGIEQF
TRBJ1-1 TRBV27 ASSLTGGTEAF
TRBJ1-5 TRBV6-6 ASSLGGGQPQH
TRBJ2-1 TRBV12-5 ASGLTPLGKDEQF
TRBJ1-1 TRBV27 ASSLSIGVDIEAF
TRBJ1-6 TRBV25-1 ASSEQMAGTENSPLH
TRBJ2-2 TRBV11-3 ASSFTAPFGGWNTGELF
TRBJ2-5 TRBV5-1 ASSLSGTPQETQY
TRBJ1-2 TRBV7-2 ASSTDRGRNYGYT
TRBJ2-3 TRBV6-4 ASSDSIAGGPEGTDTQY
TRBJ2-7 TRBV7-9 ASSTRGQLYEQY
TRBJ2-7 TRBV19 ASSFGAFGTEQY